This TCR beta chain was identified in a study of T cell changes during pregnancy in multiple sclerosis (dated by TCRdb to about 2019). Background for the entire study: The study examined how the T cell repertoire changed over the course of pregnancy in women with multiple sclerosis.

Library preparation employed the immunoSEQ multiplex PCR assay. Not all clones reach the TCRdb copy of this immuneACCESS table, which keeps in-frame sequences only. Checked studies attribute under half of the gap to unresolved V genes and leave the rest unexplained. The sample records approximately 88,000 clones, roughly 95% of which are singletons. Of the sample, around 1% falls within the top ten clones. Concerning this clone: Its antigen is not yet known. Base qualities are not at hand, and no much larger clone is one base apart.

Between the V and J ends, shortened by 5 bases and 3 bases respectively, the junction contains 10 bases. The germline V gene yields SGHNT for CDR1 and YENEEA for CDR2. The CDR3 runs 13 amino acids, cysteine and phenylalanine included. The CDR3 DNA has 39 bases and is translated from base 1. This receptor chain uses TRBV11-3 and TRBJ2-5; TRBD2 could be the D gene, as 6 bases match. Sequencing was performed on peripheral blood, taken in the second trimester of pregnancy. This sequence originates from a female donor with multiple sclerosis, enrolled in a pregnancy study. The DNA sequence reads TGTGCCAGCAGCGCGGGACCCAAAGAGACCCAGTACTTC. Its translation is CASSAGPKETQYF.